Following are 12 T cell receptor beta chains from one sample sequenced in a study of blood T cell repertoires in COVID-19 (dated by TCRdb to 2019 to 2021). The library was built by means of the immunoSEQ multiplex PCR assay. Imported from immuneACCESS, the table was reduced by TCRdb to in-frame sequences with V and J called. These copies leave out some clones; in studies compared against another copy, an unresolved V gene accounts for under half, and the cause of the remainder is not known. The sample table shows more than 85,000 clones, and roughly 76% are seen once. The ten largest make up around 4% of the sample. The sample taken for sequencing was peripheral blood. The origin of the receptors is a woman aged 45-59 years with acute or convalescent COVID-19.

The V gene is TRBV7-9, the J gene TRBJ1-5; D may be TRBD1 (5 bases). Trimming removed 0 bases at V and 2 bases at J, with 8 bases between. The CDR3 covers 15 residues. Per germline, CDR1 SEHNR and CDR2 FQNEAQ (reference sequence). CDR3 sequence: CASSLAGAGNQPQHF. CDR3 DNA: TGTGCCAGCAGCTTAGCAGGGGCTGGCAATCAGCCCCAGCATTTT.

The chain links TRBV7-2 to TRBJ1-2; TRBD1 might be the D (5 bases). V was trimmed by 5 bases and J by 7 bases, leaving 17 bases between them. Germline V lookup: CDR1 SGHTA, CDR2 FQGNSA. The length of the CDR3 is 14 residues. CDR3 coding DNA: TGTGCCAGCAGCCCCATTAATCGGGGGGTTGGCTACACCTTC. Its protein product is CASSPINRGVGYTF.

The chain carries TRBV10-3 and TRBJ1-1, with D unclear. CDR1 ENHRY and CDR2 SYGVKD come from the germline V gene. The CDR3 totals 16 residues. V shed 0 bases and J shed 4 bases, with 15 bases lying between them. CDR3 sequence reads: CAISESRLLAGTEAFF. CDR3 coding DNA: TGTGCCATCAGTGAGTCGCGGCTCTTGGCGGGCACTGAAGCTTTCTTT.

The gene calls are TRBV28 and TRBJ2-7; 8 bases map to TRBD1. The J segment lost 5 bases and the V segment lost 1 base, leaving 7 bases of the junction unmatched. CDR1 is MDHEN and CDR2 is SYDVKM in the germline V gene. This CDR3 is 15 amino acids long. CDR3 in amino acids: CASSLYQLTGDEQYF. The CDR3 bases are TGTGCCAGCAGTTTATACCAACTGACAGGGGACGAGCAGTACTTC.

V usage is TRBV6-1 and J usage is TRBJ1-2; weak D call: TRBD1 (5 bases). The CDR3 spans 13 residues. V was clipped by 3 bases and J by 7 bases, with 12 bases between them. Per the germline V gene, CDR1 is MNHNS and CDR2 is SASEGT. The CDR3: CASSDFGGGGYTF. DNA for the CDR3: TGTGCCAGCAGTGATTTCGGGGGAGGTGGCTACACCTTC.

The chain combines TRBV19 with TRBJ1-1; 7 bases fit TRBD1. The V and J ends lost 7 bases and 1 base, in that order; junction bases with no gene match: 9. The germline CDR1 and CDR2 sequences are LNHDA and SQIVND (reference sequence). The CDR3 contains 15 residues. CDR3 sequence: CASNQQGRTNTEAFF. CDR3 DNA sequence: TGTGCCAGTAACCAACAGGGGCGCACGAACACTGAAGCTTTCTTT.

This chain uses TRBV6-2 or TRBV6-3 with TRBJ2-1; 7 nucleotides agree with TRBD1. Germline values: CDR1 MNHEY, CDR2 SVGEGT. V dropped 2 bases and J dropped 7; count of bases not matched to a gene: 5. The CDR3 loop spans 14 amino acids. Here the CDR3 DNA reads TGTGCCAGCAGTTACGAGGGGGCGAGGAATGAGCAGTTCTTC. Translated: CASSYEGARNEQFF.

The chain links TRBV7-2 to TRBJ1-4; 7 bases align to TRBD1. CDR1 and CDR2 (germline): SGHTA, FQGNSA. V dropped 4 bases and J dropped 0; count of bases not matched to a gene: 2. The CDR3 is 15 amino acids. The chain's CDR3 is CASSSGTATNEKLFF. DNA for the CDR3: TGTGCCAGCAGCTCCGGGACAGCAACTAATGAAAAACTGTTTTTT.

The CDR3 is CASSSSVGAFYNEQFF. CDR3 DNA: TGTGCCAGCAGTAGTTCGGTGGGAGCCTTCTACAATGAGCAGTTCTTC. This chain joins TRBV27 and TRBJ2-1; a weak D match, TRBD2 (5 bases). The germline V and J ends were trimmed by 5 bases and 3 bases, with 17 bases remaining between them. The length of the CDR3 is 16 residues. Germline V gives CDR1 MNHEY, CDR2 SMNVEV (reference sequence).

The V gene is TRBV12-2, the J gene TRBJ1-4. TRBV12-2 is noted as a pseudogene. This CDR3 spans 14 amino acids. The CDR3 bases are TGTGCAAGTCGCTGTATTACTCCCCGGGAAAAACTGTTTTTT. Translation: CASRCITPREKLFF.

This chain connects TRBV15 to TRBJ1-1; 7 bases agree with TRBD1. This CDR3 region has 15 residues. V lost 1 base, J lost 0 bases, and 2 bases stayed unmatched. Germline V CDR1 and CDR2: LNHNV, YYDKDF (reference sequence). CDR3 sequence (DNA): TGTGCCACCAGCAGAGGACAGGGTATGAACACTGAAGCTTTCTTT. The encoded protein is CATSRGQGMNTEAFF.

J is TRBJ2-7 and V is TRBV15; maybe TRBD1 (5 bases). V lost 0 bases, J lost 3 bases, and 18 bases lay in between. Germline V gives CDR1 LNHNV, CDR2 YYDKDF (reference sequence). The CDR3 extends over 17 amino acids. Here the CDR3 reads CATSRDRLQGSNYEQYF. In DNA form, the CDR3 reads TGTGCCACCAGCAGAGATCGCCTTCAGGGATCCAACTACGAGCAGTACTTC.